The clone carrying this TCR beta chain has only one observation. Its antigen is undetermined. This sample is part of a study of beta chain features in type 1 diabetes. Since all of the isolated RNA was reverse transcribed, expressed TCRB transcripts were what got sequenced. The method was immunoSEQ multiplex PCR; TCRdb's version includes in-frame clones alone and lacks a portion of them. Of 140,000 to 150,000 clones in the sample, about 10% were seen once. Study findings and constraints: Naive, central memory and Treg TCRB repertoires appeared more alike in patients than in healthy donors. There was no resolution here of whether HLA type influences TCRB rearrangement. Sequencing of cDNA might inflate the share of cells that strongly express TCR.

The germline V gene has CDR1 LNHDA and CDR2 SQIVND (reference sequence). This CDR3 contains 13 residues. V lost 6 bases and J 4 bases, leaving 12 bases between the germline ends. The sequencing sample was made of naive CD4+ T cells from blood. This chain connects TRBV19 to TRBJ2-5, with D possibly being TRBD2 (6 bases). The receptor comes from a man aged 18 to 30 in good health. In DNA, the CDR3 is TGTGCCAGTAGCCGGGACTTTTTAGAGACCCAGTACTTC. Translating gives CASSRDFLETQYF.